The entry that follows covers one T cell receptor (beta chain) sequence. The protocol was immunoSEQ multiplex PCR, while the TCRdb copy is restricted to in-frame clones and leaves out a portion. The repertoire consists of roughly 710,000 clones, with roughly 85% occurring once and the leading ten covering more than 0.01%. This specimen comes from a study of shared T cell receptors in the human thymus. The CDR3 spans 17 residues. Germline V gene sequence: CDR1 SGHTA, CDR2 FQGNSA. V lost 0 bases and J lost 3; bases outside the gene matches: 7. These data also featured in a second study, about human thymus T cells. That study adds: Surgeons resected thymus tissue during corrective heart surgery.

Sequencing was carried out using thymocytes. The TCR originated in a girl in the first two years of life with a congenital heart defect. The rearrangement links TRBV7-2 to TRBJ2-1, with 8 positions matching TRBD2. The CDR3 DNA reads TGTGCCAGCAGCTTAGCAGGTAGCGGGGAAGGCTACAATGAGCAGTTCTTC. Protein: CASSLAGSGEGYNEQFF.